The rows below give T cell receptor beta chains drawn from one sample of a study of T-cell memory formation after mild COVID-19. TCRdb fed the 5' RACE reads into MiXCR, producing one record per CDR3 protein. Of 550,000 to 700,000 distinct CDR3 sequences in the sample, approximately 18% were seen once. The sequencing sample was made of PBMCs or a T cell subset sorted from them (not recorded which). The receptors stem from an adult woman who had mild COVID-19 (a few samples of this study predate the infection). Cell type and time point are not known. Each CDR3 is given without its conserved first and last residue. D genes are given only for firm matches.

v_gene	d_gene	CDR3aa
TRBV29-1	NA	SVGATGNTIY
TRBV9	NA	ASSVGGGASSYEQY
TRBV10-3	TRBD2	ASGGSGRSYNEQF
TRBV9	TRBD2	ASSVSGVNTDTQY
TRBV28	TRBD2	ASSVLAGGLLDTQY
TRBV11-2	TRBD2	ASSLGAGALYNEQF
TRBV7-9	TRBD2	ASSPSGGRTDTQY
TRBV7-2	TRBD1	ASSKGQGYNSPLH
TRBV4-1	NA	ASSQVFGQNYEQY
TRBV11-2	TRBD2	ASSLGLAGGPTADTQY